This T cell receptor beta chain was captured in a study of multiple sclerosis patients with progressive multifocal leukoencephalopathy. Findings and caveats of the study: Clones expanded at PML were already present before and during natalizumab. The findings' link to JC virus versus immunocompromise remained uncertain. In most PML patients, TRB repertoires appeared less diverse by entropy.

Trimming took off 5 bases at V and 9 bases at J, with 10 bases between the two ends. Germline CDR1 is SNHLY and CDR2 is FYNNEI. This CDR3 is built from 12 residues. As for time point: approximately 11 months of natalizumab therapy. Prior interferon beta treatment was universal, and the PML patients were all female. Worth noting for this clone: Its cognate antigen is unknown.

Sequenced by immunoSEQ multiplex PCR; TCRdb stores in-frame clones only, minus some. The sample has roughly 29,000 clones, roughly 89% seen once. The clonotype comes from a human donor with multiple sclerosis. The J gene is TRBJ2-2, the V gene TRBV2; D is undetermined. The input for sequencing was PBMCs, taken from a patient treated with natalizumab. CDR3 in amino acids: CASSPLVRELFF. The DNA of the CDR3 is TGTGCCAGCAGTCCCCTCGTTAGGGAGCTGTTTTTT.